Below are 7 T cell receptor beta chains sequenced from a single sample in a study of cytomegalovirus exposure and HLA in healthy donors. The PCR ran on 60 Vbeta and 13 Jbeta primers. Sequencing used immunoSEQ multiplex PCR; TCRdb keeps in-frame clones, though not all of them. This sample has 120,000 or so clones, with around three quarters found just once. Sequencing was performed on PBMCs. These receptors all stem from a female donor in good health and CMV-seronegative.

V and J are TRBV27 and TRBJ2-2; D might be TRBD2 (6 bases). Germline CDR1 is MNHEY and CDR2 is SMNVEV (reference sequence). The CDR3 covers 15 residues. V shed 2 bases and J shed 4 bases, with 11 bases lying between them. This chain's CDR3 is CASSLPGAGTGELFF. The CDR3 DNA is TGTGCCAGCAGTTTACCGGGAGCGGGCACCGGGGAGCTGTTTTTT.

The V and J genes are TRBV6-6 and TRBJ2-1; the D gene is possibly TRBD2 (5 bases). The germline V and J ends were trimmed by 7 bases and 6 bases, with 19 bases remaining between them. CDR3 length: 15 residues. Germline V lookup: CDR1 MNHNY, CDR2 SVGAGI (reference sequence). CDR3 loop: CASTLGVTIGNEQFF. The DNA of the CDR3 is TGTGCCAGCACCCTCGGGGTAACCATAGGCAATGAGCAGTTCTTC.

V gene TRBV18 combines with J gene TRBJ1-1, with TRBD1 as a possible D gene (5 bases). Germline CDR1 is KGHSH and CDR2 is LQKENI. The V and J ends lost 5 bases and 7 bases respectively, with 11 bases between them. The CDR3 has 12 amino acids. The CDR3 here is CASSTDSYEAFF. CDR3 DNA: TGTGCCAGCTCAACAGACAGCTATGAAGCTTTCTTT.

The chain carries TRBV6-5 and TRBJ2-3; D possibly corresponds to TRBD2 (6 bases). Germline lookup yields CDR1 MNHEY and CDR2 SVGAGI. The CDR3 extends over 15 amino acids. Trimming took off 6 bases at V and 0 bases at J, with 13 bases between the two ends. The CDR3 reads CASRVPSGSTDTQYF. The CDR3 DNA reads as TGTGCCAGCAGAGTACCCAGCGGGAGCACAGATACGCAGTATTTT.

The CDR3 DNA reads as TGTGCCTGGAGTGTAGGGGACATTTACGAGCAGTACTTC. Its protein is CAWSVGDIYEQYF. The rearrangement uses TRBV30 and TRBJ2-7, with TRBD1 as a possible D gene (6 bases). CDR1 GTSNPN and CDR2 SVGIG come from the germline V gene (reference sequence). The CDR3 has 13 residues. V lost 0 bases and J lost 4, with 10 bases in between.

This clone was picked up one time. The chain joins TRBV19 to TRBJ1-5; TRBD1 agrees at 7 bases. V dropped 6 bases and J dropped 9; count of bases not matched to a gene: 14. This CDR3 comprises 15 residues. In germline, CDR1 is LNHDA, CDR2 SQIVND (reference sequence). The DNA for the CDR3 is TGTGCCAGTAGCCCCTTTACCGGGACAGTAGGGCCCCAGCATTTT. This translates into CASSPFTGTVGPQHF.

V usage is TRBV7-2 and J usage is TRBJ1-1; D call uncertain. Trimming stripped 5 bases from V and 0 bases from J, with 10 bases between. This CDR3 spans 14 amino acids. Germline V CDR1 and CDR2: SGHTA, FQGNSA. CDR3 amino acids: CASSKHSMNTEAFF. DNA of the CDR3: TGTGCCAGCAGCAAACATAGCATGAACACTGAAGCTTTCTTT.